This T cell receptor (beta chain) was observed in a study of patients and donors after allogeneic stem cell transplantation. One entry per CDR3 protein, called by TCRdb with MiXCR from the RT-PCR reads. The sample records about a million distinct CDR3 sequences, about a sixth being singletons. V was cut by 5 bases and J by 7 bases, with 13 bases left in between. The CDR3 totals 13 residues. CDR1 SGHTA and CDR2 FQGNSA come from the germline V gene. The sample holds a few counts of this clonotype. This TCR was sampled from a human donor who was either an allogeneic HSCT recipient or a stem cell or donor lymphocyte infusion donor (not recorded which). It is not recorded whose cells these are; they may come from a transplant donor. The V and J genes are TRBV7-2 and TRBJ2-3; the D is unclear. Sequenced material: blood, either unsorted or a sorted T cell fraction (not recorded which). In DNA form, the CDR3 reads TGTGCCAGCAGCCCCCTTCGATCTCATACGCAGTATTTT. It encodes CASSPLRSHTQYF. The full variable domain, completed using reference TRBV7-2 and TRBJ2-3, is GAGVSQSPSNKVTEKGKDVELRCDPISGHTALYWYRQSLGQGLEFLIYFQGNSAPDKSGLPSDRFSAERTGGSVSTLTIQRTQQEDSAVYLCASSPLRSHTQYFGPGTRLTVL.